This T cell receptor beta chain was observed in a study of blood T cell repertoires in COVID-19. The wider study: T cells, B-cell-depleted T cells, or PBMCs supplied cDNA or gDNA.

CDR3 length equals 14 residues. The germline CDR1 and CDR2 sequences are ENHRY and SYGVKD. Losses at the gene ends were 2 bases for V and 7 bases for J; bases not matched to a gene: 3. Original processing methods: Researchers report that nucleated cell counts were estimated from reference gene primer amplification. Only in-frame clones appear in the TCRdb table, and some are missing; sequencing was by immunoSEQ multiplex PCR. V and J calls and clone size are those listed in that table; D and trimming were worked out from the DNA. The sample includes more than 250,000 clones, about nine tenths of them seen just once.

The rearrangement links TRBV10-3 to TRBJ2-2; 8 bases map to TRBD1. The receptor was isolated from a man aged 45-60 years with active or convalescent COVID-19. Sequenced material: peripheral blood. The CDR3 bases are TGTGCCATCAGTGAGGGACAGGGATACGGGGAGCTGTTTTTT. It yields the protein CAISEGQGYGELFF.